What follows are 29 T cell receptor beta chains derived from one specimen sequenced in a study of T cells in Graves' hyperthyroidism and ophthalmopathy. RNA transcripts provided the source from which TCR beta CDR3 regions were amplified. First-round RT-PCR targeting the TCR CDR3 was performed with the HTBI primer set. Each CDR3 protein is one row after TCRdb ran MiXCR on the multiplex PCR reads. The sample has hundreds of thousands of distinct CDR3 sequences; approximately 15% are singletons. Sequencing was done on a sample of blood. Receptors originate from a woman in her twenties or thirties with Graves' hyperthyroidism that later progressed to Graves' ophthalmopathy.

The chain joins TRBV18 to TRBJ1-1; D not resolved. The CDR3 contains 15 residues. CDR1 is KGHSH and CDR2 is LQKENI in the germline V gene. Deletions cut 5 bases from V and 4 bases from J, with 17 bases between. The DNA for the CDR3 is TGTGCCAGCTCAAGGGCGGGAGGGATCGGCACTGAAGCTTTCTTT. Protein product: CASSRAGGIGTEAFF.

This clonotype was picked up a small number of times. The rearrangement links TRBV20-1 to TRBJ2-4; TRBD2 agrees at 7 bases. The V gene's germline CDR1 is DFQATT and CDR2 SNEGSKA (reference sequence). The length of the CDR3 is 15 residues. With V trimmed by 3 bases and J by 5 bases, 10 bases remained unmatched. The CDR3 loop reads CSASKAGEPQNIQYF. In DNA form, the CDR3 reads TGCAGTGCTAGTAAGGCGGGAGAACCCCAAAACATTCAGTACTTC.

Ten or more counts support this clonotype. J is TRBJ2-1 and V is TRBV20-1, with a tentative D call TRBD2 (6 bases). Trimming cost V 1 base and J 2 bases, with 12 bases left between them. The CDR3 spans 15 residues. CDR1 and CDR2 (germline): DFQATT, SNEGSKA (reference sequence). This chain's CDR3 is CSARASGLPYNEQFF. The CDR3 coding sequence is TGCAGTGCTAGAGCCTCGGGACTTCCCTACAATGAGCAGTTCTTC.

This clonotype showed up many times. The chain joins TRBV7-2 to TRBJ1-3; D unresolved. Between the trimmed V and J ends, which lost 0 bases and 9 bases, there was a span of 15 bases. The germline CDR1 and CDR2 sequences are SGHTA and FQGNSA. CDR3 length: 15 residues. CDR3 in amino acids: CASSLATASRGTIYF. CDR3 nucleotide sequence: TGTGCCAGCAGCTTAGCCACAGCATCCCGGGGCACCATATATTTT.

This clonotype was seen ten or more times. The CDR3: CASDERIVTSTNEKLFF. CDR3 coding DNA: TGCGCCAGCGACGAAAGAATTGTAACGTCCACTAATGAAAAACTGTTTTTT. The rearrangement joins TRBV10-1 to TRBJ1-4, with D unclear. CDR3 length: 17 amino acids. Germline loops: CDR1 WNHNN, CDR2 SYGVQD (reference sequence). Trimming shortened V by 8 bases and J by 2 bases, and 21 bases separated the two germline ends.

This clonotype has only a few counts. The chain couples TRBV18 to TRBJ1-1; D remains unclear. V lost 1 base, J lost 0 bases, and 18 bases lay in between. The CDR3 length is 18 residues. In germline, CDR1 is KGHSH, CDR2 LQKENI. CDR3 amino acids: CASSPRANTHVMNTEAFF. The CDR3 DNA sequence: TGTGCCAGCTCACCACGCGCCAACACACATGTCATGAACACTGAAGCTTTCTTT.

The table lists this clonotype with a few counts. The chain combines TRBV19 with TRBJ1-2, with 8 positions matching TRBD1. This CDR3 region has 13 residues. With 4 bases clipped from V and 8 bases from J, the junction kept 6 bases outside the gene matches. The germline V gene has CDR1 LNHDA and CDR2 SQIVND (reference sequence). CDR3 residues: CASSRTGQGGYTF. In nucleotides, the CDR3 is TGTGCCAGTAGTAGGACAGGGCAGGGAGGCTACACCTTC. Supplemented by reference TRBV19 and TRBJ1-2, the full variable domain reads DGGITQSPKYLFRKEGQNVTLSCEQNLNHDAMYWYRQDPGQGLRLIYYSQIVNDFQKGDIAEGYSVSREKKESFPLTVTSAQKNPTAFYLCASSRTGQGGYTFGSGTRLTVV.

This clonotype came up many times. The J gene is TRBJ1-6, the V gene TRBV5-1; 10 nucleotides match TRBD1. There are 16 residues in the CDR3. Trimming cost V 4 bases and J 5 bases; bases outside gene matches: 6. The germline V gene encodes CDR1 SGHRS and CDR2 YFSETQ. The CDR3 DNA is TGCGCCAGCAGCCCGGATGGGACAGGGGATAATTCACCCCTCCACTTT. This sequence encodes CASSPDGTGDNSPLHF.

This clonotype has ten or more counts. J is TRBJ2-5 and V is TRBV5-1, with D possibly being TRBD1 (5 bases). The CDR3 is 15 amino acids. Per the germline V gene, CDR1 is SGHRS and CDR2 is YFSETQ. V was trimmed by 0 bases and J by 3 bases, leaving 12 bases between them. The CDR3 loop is CASSLGWGMEETQYF. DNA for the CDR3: TGCGCCAGCAGCTTGGGTTGGGGCATGGAAGAGACCCAGTACTTC.

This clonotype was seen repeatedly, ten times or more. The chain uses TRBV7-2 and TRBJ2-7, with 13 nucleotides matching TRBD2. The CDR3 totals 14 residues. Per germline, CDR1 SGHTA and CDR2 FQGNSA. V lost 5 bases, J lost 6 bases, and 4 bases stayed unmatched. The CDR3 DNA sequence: TGTGCCAGCAGCCCGACTAGCGGGAGGCCCGAGCAGTACTTC. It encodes CASSPTSGRPEQYF.

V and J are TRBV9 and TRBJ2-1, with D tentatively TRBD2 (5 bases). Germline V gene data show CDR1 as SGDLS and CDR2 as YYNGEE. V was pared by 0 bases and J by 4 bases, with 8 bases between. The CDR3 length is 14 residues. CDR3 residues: CASSVVGSYNEQFF. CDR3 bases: TGTGCCAGCAGCGTAGTAGGGAGTTACAATGAGCAGTTCTTC. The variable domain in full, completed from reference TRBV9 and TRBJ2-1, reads DSGVTQTPKHLITATGQRVTLRCSPRSGDLSVYWYQQSLDQGLQFLIQYYNGEERAKGNILERFSAQQFPDLHSELNLSSLELGDSALYFCASSVVGSYNEQFFGPGTRLTVL.

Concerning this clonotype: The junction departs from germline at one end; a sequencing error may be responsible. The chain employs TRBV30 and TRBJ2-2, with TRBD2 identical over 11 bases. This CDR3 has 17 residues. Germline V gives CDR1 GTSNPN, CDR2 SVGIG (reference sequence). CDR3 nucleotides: TGTGCCTGGAGTGTACTAGCGGGAGTTTTGAACCCCGGGGAGCTGTTTTTT. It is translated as CAWSVLAGVLNPGELFF.

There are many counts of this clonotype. As DNA, the CDR3 is TGTGCCAGCACTGGACAGACCTGGGAGACCCAGTACTTC. Its protein is CASTGQTWETQYF. The chain combines TRBV6-2 or TRBV6-3 with TRBJ2-5; maybe TRBD1 (6 bases). Deletions cut 7 bases from V and 5 bases from J, with 14 bases between. The CDR3 consists of 13 residues. Germline CDR1 is MNHEY and CDR2 is SVGEGT.

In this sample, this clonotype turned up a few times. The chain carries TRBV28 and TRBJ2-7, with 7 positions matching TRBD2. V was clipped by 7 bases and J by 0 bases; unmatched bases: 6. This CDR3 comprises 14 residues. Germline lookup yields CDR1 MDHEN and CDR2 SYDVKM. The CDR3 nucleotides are TGTGCCAGCAAAACGGGGGGTTACTCCTACGAGCAGTACTTC. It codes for CASKTGGYSYEQYF.

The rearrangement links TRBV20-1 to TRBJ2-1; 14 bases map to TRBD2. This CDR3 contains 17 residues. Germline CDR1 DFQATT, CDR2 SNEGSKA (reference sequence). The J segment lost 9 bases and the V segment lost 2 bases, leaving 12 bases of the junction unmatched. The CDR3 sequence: CSARKTAGTSGSTEQFF. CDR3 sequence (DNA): TGCAGTGCTAGAAAGACAGCCGGGACTAGCGGGAGTACTGAGCAGTTCTTC.

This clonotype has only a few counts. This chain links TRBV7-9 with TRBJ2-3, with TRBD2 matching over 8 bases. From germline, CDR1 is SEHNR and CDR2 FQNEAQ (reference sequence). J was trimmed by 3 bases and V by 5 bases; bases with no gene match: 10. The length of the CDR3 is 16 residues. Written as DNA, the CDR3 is TGTGCCAGCAGCCAACAAGCGGGAGAATTGACAGATACGCAGTATTTT. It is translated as CASSQQAGELTDTQYF. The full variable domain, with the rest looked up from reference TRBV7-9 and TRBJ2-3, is DTGVSQNPRHKITKRGQNVTFRCDPISEHNRLYWYRQTLGQGPEFLTYFQNEAQLEKSRLLSDRFSAERPKGSFSTLEIQRTEQGDSAMYLCASSQQAGELTDTQYFGPGTRLTVL.

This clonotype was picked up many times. The CDR3 is CATLGTVNTEAFF. CDR3 coding DNA: TGTGCCACCCTGGGGACTGTTAACACTGAAGCTTTCTTT. The chain couples TRBV6-1 to TRBJ1-1, with D possibly TRBD1 on 5 matching bases. Germline-derived CDR1 and CDR2 are MNHNS and SASEGT. The CDR3 is 13 residues long. Trimming pared 10 bases from V and 2 bases from J, leaving 14 bases between.

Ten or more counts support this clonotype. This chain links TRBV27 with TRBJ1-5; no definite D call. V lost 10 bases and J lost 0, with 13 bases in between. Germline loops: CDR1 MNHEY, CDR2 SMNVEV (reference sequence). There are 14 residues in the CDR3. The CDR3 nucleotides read TGTGCCACCCCTGAACAGCCTAGCAATCAGCCCCAGCATTTT. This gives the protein CATPEQPSNQPQHF.

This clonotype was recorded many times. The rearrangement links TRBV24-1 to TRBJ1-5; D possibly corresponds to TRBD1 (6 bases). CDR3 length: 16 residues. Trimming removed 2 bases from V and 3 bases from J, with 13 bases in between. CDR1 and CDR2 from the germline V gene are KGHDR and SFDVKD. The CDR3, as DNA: TGTGCCACCAGTGATTCCGGAGGACAGATCAATCAGCCCCAGCATTTT. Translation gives CATSDSGGQINQPQHF.

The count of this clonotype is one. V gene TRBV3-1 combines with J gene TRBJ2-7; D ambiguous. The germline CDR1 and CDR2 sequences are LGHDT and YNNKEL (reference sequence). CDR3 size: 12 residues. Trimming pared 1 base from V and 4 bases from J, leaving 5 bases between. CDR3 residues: CASSQVFYEQYF. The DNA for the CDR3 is TGTGCCAGCAGCCAAGTTTTTTACGAGCAGTACTTC.

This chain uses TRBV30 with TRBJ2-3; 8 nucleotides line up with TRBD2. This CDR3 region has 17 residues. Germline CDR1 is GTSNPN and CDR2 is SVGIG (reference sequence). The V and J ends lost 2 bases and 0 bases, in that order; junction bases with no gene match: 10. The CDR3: CAWSRPPRGGSTDTQYF. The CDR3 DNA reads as TGTGCCTGGAGTCGCCCTCCCCGGGGGGGAAGCACAGATACGCAGTATTTT.

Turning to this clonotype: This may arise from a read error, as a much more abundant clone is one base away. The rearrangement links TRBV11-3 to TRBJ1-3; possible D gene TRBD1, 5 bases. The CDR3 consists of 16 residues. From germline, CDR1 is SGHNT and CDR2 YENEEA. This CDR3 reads CVSSPVGASSGNTIYF. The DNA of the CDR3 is TGTGTCAGCAGCCCCGTCGGGGCGAGCTCTGGAAACACCATATATTTT.

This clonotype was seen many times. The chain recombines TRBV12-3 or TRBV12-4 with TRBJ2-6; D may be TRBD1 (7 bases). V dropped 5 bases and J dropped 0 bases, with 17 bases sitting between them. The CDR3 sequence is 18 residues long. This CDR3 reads CASSEGQEGTSGANVLTF. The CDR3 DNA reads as TGTGCCAGCAGTGAAGGACAGGAGGGAACCTCTGGGGCCAACGTCCTGACTTTC.

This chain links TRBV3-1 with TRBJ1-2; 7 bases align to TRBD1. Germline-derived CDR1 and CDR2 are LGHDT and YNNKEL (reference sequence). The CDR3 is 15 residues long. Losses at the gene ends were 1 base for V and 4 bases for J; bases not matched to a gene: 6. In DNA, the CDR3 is TGTGCCAGCAGCCAAGCCCCAGGGGGGATCTATGGCTACACCTTC. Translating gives CASSQAPGGIYGYTF.

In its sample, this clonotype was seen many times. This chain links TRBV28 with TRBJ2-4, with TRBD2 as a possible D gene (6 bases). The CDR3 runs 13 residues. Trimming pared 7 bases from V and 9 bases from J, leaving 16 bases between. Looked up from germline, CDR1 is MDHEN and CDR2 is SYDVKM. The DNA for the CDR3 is TGTGCCAGCAATCCGTTCGGGGGAGGCATTCAGTACTTC. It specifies CASNPFGGGIQYF.

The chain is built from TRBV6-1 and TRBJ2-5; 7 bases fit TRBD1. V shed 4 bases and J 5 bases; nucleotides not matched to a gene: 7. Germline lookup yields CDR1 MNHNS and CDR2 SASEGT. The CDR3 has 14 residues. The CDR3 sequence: CASSATGNWETQYF. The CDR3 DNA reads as TGTGCCAGCAGTGCGACAGGGAACTGGGAGACCCAGTACTTC.

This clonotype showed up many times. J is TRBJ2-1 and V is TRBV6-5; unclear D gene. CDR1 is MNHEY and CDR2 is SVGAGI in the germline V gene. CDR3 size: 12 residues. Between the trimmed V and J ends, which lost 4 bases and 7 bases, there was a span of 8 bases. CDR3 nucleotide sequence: TGTGCCAGCAGTTGGGATTGGAATGAGCAGTTCTTC. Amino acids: CASSWDWNEQFF.

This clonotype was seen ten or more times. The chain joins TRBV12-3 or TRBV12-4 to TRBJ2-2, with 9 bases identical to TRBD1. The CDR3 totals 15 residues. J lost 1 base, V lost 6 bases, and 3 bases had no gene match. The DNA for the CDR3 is TGTGCCAGCAGAACGGGACAGGGGAACACCGGGGAGCTGTTTTTT. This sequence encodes CASRTGQGNTGELFF.

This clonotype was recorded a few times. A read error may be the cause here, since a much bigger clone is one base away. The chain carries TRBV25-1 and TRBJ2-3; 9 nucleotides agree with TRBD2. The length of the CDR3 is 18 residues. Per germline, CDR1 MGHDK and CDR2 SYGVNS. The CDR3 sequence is CASNPVRGLAGEADTQCF. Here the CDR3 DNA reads TGTGCCAGCAACCCGGTGCGAGGGTTAGCGGGAGAAGCAGATACGCAGTGTTTT.